This T cell receptor beta chain derives from a study of T cells after yellow fever vaccination. The overall study: SMART-Seq v4 Ultra Low Input prepared libraries from low-cell fractions. Study findings and constraints: Few clonotypes appeared in both CD4 and CD8 compartments.

Conversion of TCR transcripts into cDNA relied on 5'RACE template switching, which added a universal primer site and UMIs. TCRdb recomputed calls from the 5' RACE reads with MiXCR, one row per CDR3 protein. The sample shows approximately 70,000 distinct CDR3 sequences, approximately 7% of them seen only once. CDR1 and CDR2 from the germline V gene are DFQATT and SNEGSKA (reference sequence). Trimming removed 4 bases from V and 4 bases from J; junction bases left unmatched: 9. This CDR3 region has 15 residues. In this sample, this clonotype turned up many times. As yet, its antigen is unknown. This sequence was found in a man younger than 30 who received the YFV17D yellow fever vaccine. This specimen consisted of CD8+ T cells sorted from PBMCs, obtained 45 days after the first yellow fever vaccination. V is TRBV20-1 and J is TRBJ2-3, with 9 bases identical to TRBD2. The chain's CDR3 is CSAKMGGGASDTQYF. CDR3 nucleotides: TGCAGTGCTAAAATGGGCGGGGGGGCATCAGATACGCAGTATTTT.